This T cell receptor beta chain is from a study of blood T cell repertoires in COVID-19 (dated by TCRdb to the early 2020s). Describing the broader study: Samples covering the acute and convalescent phases of COVID-19 were provided by collaborators in the United States, Italy and Spain. The prospective study material was composed of cDNA or gDNA derived from T cells, B-cell-depleted T cells, or PBMCs. Deeply sampled blood TCRbeta repertoires from subjects exposed to, actively infected with, or recovered from COVID-19 were included in the dataset. The repertoires were released in a freely available public database meant as a resource for research on the immune response to SARS-CoV-2. The samples were drawn from two sources: the first 160 participants of the ongoing ImmuneRACE study, and 1,200 or so subjects contributed by 6 global collaborators. A de-identified subject ID, COVID-19 status, age in years and sex were almost always included in the sample metadata. Where available, HLA class I and class II types were taken from metadata supplied by the sample provider and were not determined by assay-based typing. Here is what the overall study found, with its caveats: How much clinical and demographic metadata was included differed by source and by participant, and the metadata was provided uncurated.

Each collaborating institution followed its own protocols to collect whole blood in K2EDTA tubes. Collaborator samples were shipped for TCRbeta analysis as frozen whole blood, isolated PBMCs, or DNA extracted from either sample type. The immunoSEQ Assay, a bias-controlled multiplex PCR, was used to amplify TCRbeta CDR3 regions from genomic DNA. From the authors' description of their analysis: The number of nucleated cells in each sample was estimated by amplification of reference gene primers within the assay. To quantify the absolute abundance of each unique TCRbeta CDR3 rearrangement, sequence reads were collapsed and filtered. For each sample, productive Simpson clonality was calculated by taking the square root of Simpson's diversity index across productive rearrangements. TCRdb limited this immuneACCESS table to in-frame rearrangements with V and J called. A share of clones is missing; checked studies link under half to unresolved V genes, and the rest is unexplained. V and J calls and clone size are copied from that table; D and trimming were computed from the DNA. The sample data list 80,000 or so clones, and about four fifths of these were observed just once. The ten largest account for around a third of the sample.

The sample holds one count of this clone. Its antigen specificity is not known. Base qualities were left out, and no much larger clone turns up one base away. From the cysteine up to the phenylalanine, the CDR3 has a length of 17 residues. Of all the DNA, just the CDR3 is kept, 51 bases in frame from base 1. CDR1 LNHDA and CDR2 SQIVND are derived from the germline V gene (reference sequence). Unmatched junction bases come to 13, with V trimmed by 4 bases and J by 4 bases. The chain uses TRBV19 and TRBJ1-2; TRBD1 agrees with 9 junctional bases. The sample comprised peripheral blood. The receptor was isolated from a woman aged 70-85 years with acute or convalescent COVID-19. For the CDR3, the sequence is CASSTGTGYLSAYGYTF. At the DNA level, the sequence is TGTGCCAGTAGTACCGGGACAGGGTACTTATCTGCCTATGGCTACACCTTC.